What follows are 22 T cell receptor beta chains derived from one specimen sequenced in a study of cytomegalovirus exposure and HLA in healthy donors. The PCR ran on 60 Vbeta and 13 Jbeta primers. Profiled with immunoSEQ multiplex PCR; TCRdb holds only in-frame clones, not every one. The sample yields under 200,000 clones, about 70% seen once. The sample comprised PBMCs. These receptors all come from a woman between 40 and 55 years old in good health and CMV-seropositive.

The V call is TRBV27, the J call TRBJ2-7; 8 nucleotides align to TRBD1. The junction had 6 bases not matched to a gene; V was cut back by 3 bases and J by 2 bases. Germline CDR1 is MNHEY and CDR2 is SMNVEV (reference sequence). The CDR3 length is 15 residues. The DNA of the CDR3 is TGTGCCAGCAGTTTCTCGACAGGGGCGGCCTACGAGCAGTACTTC. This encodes CASSFSTGAAYEQYF.

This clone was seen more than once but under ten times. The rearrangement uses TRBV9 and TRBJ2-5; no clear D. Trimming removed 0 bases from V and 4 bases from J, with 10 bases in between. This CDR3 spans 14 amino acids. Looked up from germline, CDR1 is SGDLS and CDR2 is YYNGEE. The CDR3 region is CASSVDIQAETQYF. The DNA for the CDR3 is TGTGCCAGCAGCGTAGACATCCAGGCAGAGACCCAGTACTTC. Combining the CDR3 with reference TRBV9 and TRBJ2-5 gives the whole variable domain DSGVTQTPKHLITATGQRVTLRCSPRSGDLSVYWYQQSLDQGLQFLIQYYNGEERAKGNILERFSAQQFPDLHSELNLSSLELGDSALYFCASSVDIQAETQYFGPGTRLLVL.

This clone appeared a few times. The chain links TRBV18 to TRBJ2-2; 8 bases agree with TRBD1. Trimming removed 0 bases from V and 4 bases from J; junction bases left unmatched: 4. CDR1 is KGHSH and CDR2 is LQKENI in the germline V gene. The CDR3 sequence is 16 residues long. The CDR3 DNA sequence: TGTGCCAGCTCACCACCGGAAGGACAGGGCACCGGGGAGCTGTTTTTT. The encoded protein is CASSPPEGQGTGELFF.

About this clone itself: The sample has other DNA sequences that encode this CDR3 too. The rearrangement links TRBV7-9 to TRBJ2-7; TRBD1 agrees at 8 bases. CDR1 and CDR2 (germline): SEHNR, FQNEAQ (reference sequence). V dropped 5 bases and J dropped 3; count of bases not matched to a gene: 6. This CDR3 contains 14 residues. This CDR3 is CASSPPGTGYEQYF. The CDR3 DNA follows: TGTGCCAGCAGCCCCCCCGGGACAGGCTACGAGCAGTACTTC.

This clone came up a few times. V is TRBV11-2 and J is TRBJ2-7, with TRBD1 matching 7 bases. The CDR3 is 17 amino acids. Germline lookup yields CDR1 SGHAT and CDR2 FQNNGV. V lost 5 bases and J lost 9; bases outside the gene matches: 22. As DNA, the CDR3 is TGTGCCAGCAGCCCGCTTAGGGGGACAGTATCTTTCCGAAGGCAGTACTTC. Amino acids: CASSPLRGTVSFRRQYF.

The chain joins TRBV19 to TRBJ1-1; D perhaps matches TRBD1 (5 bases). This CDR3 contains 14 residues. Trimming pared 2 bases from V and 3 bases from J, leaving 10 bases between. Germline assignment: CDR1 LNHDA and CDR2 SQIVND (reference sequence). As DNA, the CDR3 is TGTGCCAGTAGTATACGGACACCTGACACTGAAGCTTTCTTT. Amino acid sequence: CASSIRTPDTEAFF.

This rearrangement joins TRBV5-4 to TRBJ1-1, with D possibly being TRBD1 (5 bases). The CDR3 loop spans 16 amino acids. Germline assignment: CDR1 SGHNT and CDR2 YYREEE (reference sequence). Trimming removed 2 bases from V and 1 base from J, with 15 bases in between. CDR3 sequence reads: CASSFQGSRGNTEAFF. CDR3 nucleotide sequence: TGTGCCAGCAGCTTTCAGGGCTCGCGCGGGAACACTGAAGCTTTCTTT.

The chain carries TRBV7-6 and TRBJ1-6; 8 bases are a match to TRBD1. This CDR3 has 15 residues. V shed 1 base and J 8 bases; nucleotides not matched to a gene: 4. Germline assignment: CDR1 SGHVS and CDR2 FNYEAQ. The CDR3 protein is CASSLGQGADSPLHF. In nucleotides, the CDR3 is TGTGCCAGCAGCTTAGGGCAGGGGGCGGATTCACCCCTCCACTTT.

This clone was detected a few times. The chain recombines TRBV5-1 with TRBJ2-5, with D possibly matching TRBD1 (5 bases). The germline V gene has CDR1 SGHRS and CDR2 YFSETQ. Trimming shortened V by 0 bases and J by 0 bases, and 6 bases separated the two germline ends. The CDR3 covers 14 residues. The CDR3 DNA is TGCGCCAGCAGCTTGGGGGGCAACCAAGAGACCCAGTACTTC. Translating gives CASSLGGNQETQYF.

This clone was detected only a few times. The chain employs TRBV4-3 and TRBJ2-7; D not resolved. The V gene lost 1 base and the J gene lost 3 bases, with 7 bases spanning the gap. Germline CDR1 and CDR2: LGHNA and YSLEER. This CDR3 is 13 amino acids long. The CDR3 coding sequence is TGCGCCAGCAGCCAAGTTGGCTTCTACGAGCAGTACTTC. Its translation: CASSQVGFYEQYF.

This CDR3 is CSGTGGPSSGNTIYF. The CDR3 bases are TGCAGCGGTACAGGGGGACCTAGCTCTGGAAACACCATATATTTT. V usage is TRBV29-1 and J usage is TRBJ1-3; 8 nucleotides agree with TRBD1. Trimming removed 7 bases from V and 0 bases from J; junction bases left unmatched: 8. The CDR3 has 15 amino acids. Per germline, CDR1 SQVTM and CDR2 ANQGSEA.

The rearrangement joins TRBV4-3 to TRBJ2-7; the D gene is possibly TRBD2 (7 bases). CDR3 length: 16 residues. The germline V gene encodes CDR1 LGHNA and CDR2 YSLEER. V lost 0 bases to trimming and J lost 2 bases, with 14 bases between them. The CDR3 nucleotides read TGCGCCAGCAGCCAAGATGGGGGGGGCCCCCCCTACGAGCAGTACTTC. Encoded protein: CASSQDGGGPPYEQYF.

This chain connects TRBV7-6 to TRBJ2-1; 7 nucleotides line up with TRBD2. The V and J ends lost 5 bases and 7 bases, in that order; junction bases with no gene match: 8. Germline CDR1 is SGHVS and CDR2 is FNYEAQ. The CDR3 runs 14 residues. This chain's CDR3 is CASSLGGGYNEQFF. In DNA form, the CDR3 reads TGTGCCAGCAGCCTTGGGGGGGGATATAATGAGCAGTTCTTC.

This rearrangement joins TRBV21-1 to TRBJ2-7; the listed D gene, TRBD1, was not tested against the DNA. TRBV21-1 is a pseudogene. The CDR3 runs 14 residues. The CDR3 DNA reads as TGTGCCAGCAGCAACCCGACAGGGTCCTACGAGCAGTACTTC. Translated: CASSNPTGSYEQYF.

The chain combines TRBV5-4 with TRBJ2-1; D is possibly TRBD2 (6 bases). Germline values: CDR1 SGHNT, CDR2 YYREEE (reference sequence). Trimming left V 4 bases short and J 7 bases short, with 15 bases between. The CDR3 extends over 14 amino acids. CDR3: CASSLRDGRNEQFF. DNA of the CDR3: TGTGCCAGCAGCCTCCGGGACGGGAGAAATGAGCAGTTCTTC.

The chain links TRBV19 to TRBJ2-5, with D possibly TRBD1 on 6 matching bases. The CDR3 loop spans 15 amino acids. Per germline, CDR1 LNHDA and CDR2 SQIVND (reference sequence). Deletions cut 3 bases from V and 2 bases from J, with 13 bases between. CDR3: CASSIALGQQETQYF. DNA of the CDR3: TGTGCCAGTAGTATTGCCCTAGGACAGCAAGAGACCCAGTACTTC. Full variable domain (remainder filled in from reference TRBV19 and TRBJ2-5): DGGITQSPKYLFRKEGQNVTLSCEQNLNHDAMYWYRQDPGQGLRLIYYSQIVNDFQKGDIAEGYSVSREKKESFPLTVTSAQKNPTAFYLCASSIALGQQETQYFGPGTRLLVL.

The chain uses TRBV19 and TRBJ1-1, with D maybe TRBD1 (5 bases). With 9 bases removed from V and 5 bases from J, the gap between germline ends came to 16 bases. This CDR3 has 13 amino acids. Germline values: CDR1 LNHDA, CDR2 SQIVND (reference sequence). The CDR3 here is CASTLGGWTEAFF. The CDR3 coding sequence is TGTGCCAGCACCCTGGGGGGGTGGACTGAAGCTTTCTTT.

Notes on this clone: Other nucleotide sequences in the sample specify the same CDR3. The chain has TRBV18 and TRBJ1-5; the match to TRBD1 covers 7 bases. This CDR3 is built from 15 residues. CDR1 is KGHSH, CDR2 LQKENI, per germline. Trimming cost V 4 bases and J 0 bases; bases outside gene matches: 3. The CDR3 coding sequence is TGTGCCAGCTCACTACAGGGGAATAGCAATCAGCCCCAGCATTTT. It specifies CASSLQGNSNQPQHF.

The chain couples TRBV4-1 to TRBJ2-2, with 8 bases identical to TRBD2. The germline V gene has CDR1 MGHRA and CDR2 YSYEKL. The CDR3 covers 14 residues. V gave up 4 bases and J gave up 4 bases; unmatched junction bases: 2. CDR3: CASSLRGGTGELFF. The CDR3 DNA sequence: TGCGCCAGCAGCCTTCGGGGGGGCACCGGGGAGCTGTTTTTT.

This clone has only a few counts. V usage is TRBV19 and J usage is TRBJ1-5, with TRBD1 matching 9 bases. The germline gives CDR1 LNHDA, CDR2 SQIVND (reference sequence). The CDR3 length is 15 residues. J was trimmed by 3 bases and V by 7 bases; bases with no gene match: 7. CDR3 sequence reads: CASISGQGYNQPQHF. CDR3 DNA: TGTGCCAGTATTTCGGGACAGGGATACAATCAGCCCCAGCATTTT.

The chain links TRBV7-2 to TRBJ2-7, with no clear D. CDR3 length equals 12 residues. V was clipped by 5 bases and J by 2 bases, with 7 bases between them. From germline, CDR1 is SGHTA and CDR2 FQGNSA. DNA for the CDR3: TGTGCCAGCAGCGCGATGACCTACGAGCAGTACTTC. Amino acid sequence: CASSAMTYEQYF.

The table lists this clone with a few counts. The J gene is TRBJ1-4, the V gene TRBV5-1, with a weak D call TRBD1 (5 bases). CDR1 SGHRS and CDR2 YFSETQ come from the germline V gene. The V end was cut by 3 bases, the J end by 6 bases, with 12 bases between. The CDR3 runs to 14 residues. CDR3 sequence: CASSWRGLDEKLFF. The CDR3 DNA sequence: TGCGCCAGCAGCTGGAGGGGACTTGATGAAAAACTGTTTTTT.